Reported below is one T cell receptor (beta chain). Antigen specificity is unknown. The sample is drawn from a study of coeliac disease. Study-wide context: Coeliac patients had active, refractory type I, or gluten-free-diet-controlled disease. Study results and limitations: Of coeliac lamina propria samples, about 45% of the 18 held published gliadin-specific TRB sequences, versus 1 of 6 controls.

CDR3 length: 19 amino acids. Profiled with immunoSEQ multiplex PCR; TCRdb holds only in-frame clones, not every one. The repertoire includes 7,000 or so clones, 66% of them detected once, and approximately 6.7% sits in the top ten. This clonotype was obtained from a man aged 50 or older with active celiac disease. Sequenced sample: lamina propria lymphocytes from the gut. V usage is TRBV21-1 and J usage is TRBJ2-2; the DNA was not compared with TRBD2, the D call given in the table. TRBV21-1 is a listed pseudogene. In DNA form, the CDR3 reads TGTGCCAGCAGCGCCCTACGTCTAGCGGGAGGGCCGGGGACCGGGGAGCTGTTTTTT. Translation: CASSALRLAGGPGTGELFF.